These 29 T cell receptor beta chains share one sample of origin, sequenced in a study of Graves' ophthalmopathy and Graves' hyperthyroidism. RNA transcripts yielded amplified TCR beta CDR3 regions. HTBI primers primed a first-round RT-PCR, and a second-round multiplex PCR followed. TCRdb fed the multiplex PCR reads into MiXCR, producing one record per CDR3 protein. The sample comprises around 1.1 million distinct CDR3 sequences, roughly 35% of which are singletons, and approximately 10% rests with the top ten. Sample: peripheral blood or thyroid tissue (not recorded which). The receptors shown here come from an adult man with Graves' hyperthyroidism.

This chain links TRBV13 with TRBJ2-5, with 10 nucleotides matching TRBD2. From germline, CDR1 is PRHDT and CDR2 FYEKMQ (reference sequence). V was clipped by 5 bases and J by 5 bases; unmatched bases: 8. This CDR3 region has 15 residues. The CDR3 loop is CASSTRGSGRETQYF. The DNA for the CDR3 is TGTGCCAGCAGCACCAGGGGTAGCGGGAGGGAGACCCAGTACTTC.

This clonotype was seen more than once but under ten times. The chain recombines TRBV5-1 with TRBJ1-2, with D tentatively TRBD1 (6 bases). The CDR3 spans 15 residues. Trimming stripped 3 bases from V and 4 bases from J, with 16 bases between. Germline V gene lookup returns CDR1 SGHRS and CDR2 YFSETQ. CDR3 protein: CASSSLTGRGYGYTF. CDR3 in DNA: TGCGCCAGCAGCTCGTTGACAGGTCGGGGCTATGGCTACACCTTC.

V and J are TRBV5-6 and TRBJ1-5; D ambiguous. The germline V gene encodes CDR1 SGHDT and CDR2 YYEEEE. Between the trimmed V and J ends, which lost 0 bases and 2 bases, there was a span of 12 bases. The CDR3 covers 16 residues. The CDR3 loop reads CASSLGPGGGNQPQHF. DNA for the CDR3: TGTGCCAGCAGCTTGGGACCAGGAGGAGGCAATCAGCCCCAGCATTTT. Based on the CDR3 plus reference TRBV5-6 and TRBJ1-5, the full variable domain is DAGVTQSPTHLIKTRGQQVTLRCSPKSGHDTVSWYQQALGQGPQFIFQYYEEEERQRGNFPDRFSGHQFPNYSSELNVNALLLGDSALYLCASSLGPGGGNQPQHFGDGTRLSIL.

The chain uses TRBV18 and TRBJ2-3; the match to TRBD2 covers 12 bases. The CDR3 runs 19 residues. V shed 1 base and J 5 bases; nucleotides not matched to a gene: 13. Germline-derived CDR1 and CDR2 are KGHSH and LQKENI. CDR3 nucleotides: TGTGCCAGCTCACCACTTGAGCTACTAGCGGGGGGATTTCAAGATACGCAGTATTTT. The encoded protein is CASSPLELLAGGFQDTQYF.

This clonotype came up many times. This chain joins TRBV7-9 and TRBJ2-5; D remains unclear. This CDR3 has 15 amino acids. The ends were cut back, 5 bases at V and 2 bases at J, with 15 bases in the middle. In germline, CDR1 is SEHNR, CDR2 FQNEAQ (reference sequence). CDR3 DNA: TGTGCCAGCAGCCCATGGGCCGGAGCACAAGAGACCCAGTACTTC. Translated: CASSPWAGAQETQYF.

Notes on this clonotype: A much larger clone differs from this one at a single base, so this may be a read error. The CDR3 does not close with the conserved phenylalanine or tryptophan, likely indicating a read error. CDR3 residues: CASQPGGLQETQYL. The CDR3 DNA is TGTGCCAGCCAGCCCGGGGGGCTCCAAGAGACCCAGTACTTG. The chain uses TRBV7-2 and TRBJ2-5; the D gene is possibly TRBD2 (7 bases). The CDR3 has 14 amino acids. The germline V and J ends were trimmed by 8 bases and 1 base, with 14 bases remaining between them. Germline lookup yields CDR1 SGHTA and CDR2 FQGNSA.

This clonotype was picked up a small number of times. The chain uses TRBV14 and TRBJ2-7, with 11 bases that match TRBD1. Germline loops: CDR1 SGHDN, CDR2 FVKESK. J gave up 6 bases and V 3 bases, and 13 bases lay outside the gene matches. This CDR3 has 17 amino acids. As DNA, the CDR3 is TGTGCCAGCAGCCAGCGTGAATGGGACAGGGGGTTTTCCGAGCAGTACTTC. This gives the protein CASSQREWDRGFSEQYF.

The chain employs TRBV30 and TRBJ1-2; D not certain. The germline gives CDR1 GTSNPN, CDR2 SVGIG (reference sequence). The CDR3 contains 13 residues. Trimming cost V 0 bases and J 5 bases, with 10 bases left between them. The CDR3 loop is CAWSVKGGYGYTF. In nucleotides, the CDR3 is TGTGCCTGGAGTGTTAAAGGAGGGTATGGCTACACCTTC.

This chain connects TRBV10-3 to TRBJ2-7; 8 nucleotides match TRBD1. This CDR3 region has 15 residues. Per the germline V gene, CDR1 is ENHRY and CDR2 is SYGVKD. The J segment lost 2 bases and the V segment lost 7 bases, leaving 10 bases of the junction unmatched. The CDR3 reads CAIKRRRDRPYEQYF. The CDR3 DNA is TGTGCCATCAAAAGACGTCGGGACAGGCCCTACGAGCAGTACTTC.

The J gene is TRBJ1-1, the V gene TRBV5-4; 9 bases map to TRBD1. CDR3 length: 16 residues. V lost 4 bases, J lost 3 bases, and 10 bases stayed unmatched. Germline loops: CDR1 SGHNT, CDR2 YYREEE (reference sequence). For the CDR3, the DNA is TGTGCCAGCAGCCAAGCCAGACAGGGGGGGGACACTGAAGCTTTCTTT. The encoded protein is CASSQARQGGDTEAFF.

This clonotype was seen only a few times. This chain links TRBV5-1 with TRBJ2-5; D may be TRBD1 (6 bases). Germline values: CDR1 SGHRS, CDR2 YFSETQ. The CDR3 length is 13 residues. With 2 bases removed from V and 5 bases from J, the gap between germline ends came to 10 bases. The CDR3 DNA reads TGCGCCAGCAGCTTTAAGGGGGAGGAGACCCAGTACTTC. The encoded protein is CASSFKGEETQYF.

V gene TRBV25-1 combines with J gene TRBJ2-5; D remains unclear. This CDR3 has 13 amino acids. CDR1 MGHDK and CDR2 SYGVNS come from the germline V gene. V was shortened by 8 bases and J by 3 bases, with 13 bases between the two germline ends. The CDR3 sequence is CASVAQKEETQYF. CDR3 sequence (DNA): TGTGCCAGCGTTGCACAGAAAGAAGAGACCCAGTACTTC.

The rearrangement joins TRBV29-1 to TRBJ1-2; TRBD1 aligns across 11 bases. Germline CDR1 and CDR2: SQVTM and ANQGSEA. The CDR3 sequence is 13 residues long. V was clipped by 5 bases and J by 8 bases; unmatched bases: 7. The CDR3 loop is CSVTGTGGRGYTF. The CDR3 DNA reads as TGCAGCGTTACCGGGACAGGGGGAAGGGGCTACACCTTC.

This chain connects TRBV5-6 to TRBJ2-7; D not resolved. Germline CDR1 reads SGHDT; CDR2 reads YYEEEE. Trimming pared 10 bases from V and 0 bases from J, leaving 11 bases between. The CDR3 consists of 12 residues. The CDR3 sequence: CACSWDSYEQYF. In DNA, the CDR3 is TGTGCCTGTTCCTGGGACTCCTACGAGCAGTACTTC.

The chain uses TRBV7-3 and TRBJ1-1; D gene ambiguous. With 6 bases removed from V and 6 bases from J, the gap between germline ends came to 8 bases. The CDR3 runs to 11 residues. The V gene's germline CDR1 is SGHTA and CDR2 FQGTGA. The CDR3 sequence: CASSLFPEAFF. The CDR3, as DNA: TGTGCCAGCAGTTTGTTTCCTGAAGCTTTCTTT. Using reference TRBV7-3 and TRBJ1-1 for the parts outside the CDR3, the full variable domain is GAGVSQTPSNKVTEKGKYVELRCDPISGHTALYWYRQSLGQGPEFLIYFQGTGAADDSGLPNDRFFAVRPEGSVSTLKIQRTERGDSAVYLCASSLFPEAFFGQGTRLTVV.

On this clonotype itself: The junction shows a germline mismatch at one end, possibly a read error. This sequence joins TRBV7-7 and TRBJ2-2, with D unresolved. Germline V lookup: CDR1 SSHAT, CDR2 FNYEAQ (reference sequence). The CDR3 consists of 13 residues. DNA of the CDR3: TGTGCCAGCAGCTTAGGAAACACCTGGGAGCTGTTTTTT. Translated: CASSLGNTWELFF.

This clonotype was seen repeatedly, ten times or more. The rearrangement joins TRBV6-6 to TRBJ1-2; 7 bases agree with TRBD1. Trimming cost V 6 bases and J 2 bases; bases outside gene matches: 12. Germline loops: CDR1 MNHNY, CDR2 SVGAGI (reference sequence). CDR3 size: 16 residues. In DNA form, the CDR3 reads TGTGCCAGCAGAGACCATGCGGACAGGACGAACTATGGCTACACCTTC. As protein: CASRDHADRTNYGYTF.

This rearrangement joins TRBV20-1 to TRBJ1-1; unclear D gene. Trimming took off 5 bases at V and 4 bases at J, with 20 bases between the two ends. CDR3 length: 15 residues. CDR1 is DFQATT and CDR2 is SNEGSKA in the germline V gene (reference sequence). CDR3 DNA sequence: TGCAGTGCTGTATCGGGGAACCGCGCAGGCACTGAAGCTTTCTTT. It encodes CSAVSGNRAGTEAFF.

The genes are TRBV13 and TRBJ1-2; possibly TRBD1 for D (5 bases). V dropped 5 bases and J dropped 4 bases, with 14 bases sitting between them. CDR1 and CDR2 from the germline V gene are PRHDT and FYEKMQ (reference sequence). The CDR3 runs 14 residues. The CDR3 protein is CASSLRDQFYGYTF. In DNA form, the CDR3 reads TGTGCCAGCAGCCTACGGGACCAGTTCTATGGCTACACCTTC. Using reference TRBV13 and TRBJ1-2 for the parts outside the CDR3, the full variable domain is AAGVIQSPRHLIKEKRETATLKCYPIPRHDTVYWYQQGPGQDPQFLISFYEKMQSDKGSIPDRFSAQQFSDYHSELNMSSLELGDSALYFCASSLRDQFYGYTFGSGTRLTVV.

The rearrangement uses TRBV7-9 and TRBJ1-1; a possible D gene is TRBD1 (6 bases). Germline values: CDR1 SEHNR, CDR2 FQNEAQ (reference sequence). There are 14 residues in the CDR3. The V end lost 5 bases, the J end lost 5 bases, and 15 bases lay between the germline ends. The CDR3 region has the DNA TGTGCCAGCAGCGGCGGAGCGGGGGCTACTGAAGCTTTCTTT. Translation: CASSGGAGATEAFF.

On this clonotype itself: At one end the junction does not follow the germline gene, possibly because of a read error. V and J are TRBV7-2 and TRBJ1-4; tentative D call: TRBD1 (5 bases). This CDR3 comprises 17 residues. Germline V gene sequence: CDR1 SGHTA, CDR2 FQGNSA. The DNA of the CDR3 is TGTGCCGGCAGCTTAGTACGGCGGACAATAATGATTAGAAAACTGTTTTTT. Its protein product is CAGSLVRRTIMIRKLFF. The full variable domain, its missing parts supplied by reference TRBV7-2 and TRBJ1-4, is GAGVSQSPSNKVTEKGKDVELRCDPISGHTALYWYRQSLGQGLEFLIYFQGNSAPDKSGLPSDRFSAERTGGSVSTLTIQRTQQEDSAVYLCAGSLVRRTIMIRKLFFGSGTQLSVL.

This clonotype was detected ten times or more. The chain employs TRBV7-2 and TRBJ2-7; D remains ambiguous. The length of the CDR3 is 12 residues. Trimming shortened V by 5 bases and J by 0 bases, and 5 bases separated the two germline ends. Germline V gene sequence: CDR1 SGHTA, CDR2 FQGNSA. The CDR3, as DNA: TGTGCCAGCAGCAGGAGCTCCTACGAGCAGTACTTC. Translation gives CASSRSSYEQYF.

This clonotype was recorded at least ten times. The V and J genes are TRBV19 and TRBJ1-5; possible D gene TRBD1, 6 bases. The CDR3 covers 15 residues. V lost 10 bases and J 3 bases, leaving 19 bases between the germline ends. Germline V gene lookup returns CDR1 LNHDA and CDR2 SQIVND (reference sequence). CDR3 sequence: CATRELDSYNQPQHF. CDR3 DNA: TGTGCCACCCGCGAATTGGACAGTTACAATCAGCCCCAGCATTTT. Complete variable domain (other parts from reference TRBV19 and TRBJ1-5): DGGITQSPKYLFRKEGQNVTLSCEQNLNHDAMYWYRQDPGQGLRLIYYSQIVNDFQKGDIAEGYSVSREKKESFPLTVTSAQKNPTAFYLCATRELDSYNQPQHFGDGTRLSIL.

This clonotype has more than one count but fewer than ten. This sequence joins TRBV28 and TRBJ1-6, with D possibly matching TRBD1 (6 bases). Per the germline V gene, CDR1 is MDHEN and CDR2 is SYDVKM. Trimming shortened V by 10 bases and J by 7 bases, and 17 bases separated the two germline ends. This CDR3 is built from 14 residues. CDR3 protein: CAIGGESRNSPLHF. CDR3 nucleotide sequence: TGTGCCATAGGGGGTGAGAGTAGAAATTCACCCCTCCACTTT.

In this sample, this clonotype turned up many times. This sequence joins TRBV20-1 and TRBJ2-5, with 9 positions matching TRBD2. J lost 5 bases, V lost 6 bases, and 10 bases had no gene match. Germline-derived CDR1 and CDR2 are DFQATT and SNEGSKA (reference sequence). The CDR3 has 14 residues. The CDR3 region is CSAMSVTSGETQYF. In nucleotides, the CDR3 is TGCAGTGCCATGTCCGTAACTAGCGGGGAGACCCAGTACTTC.

This chain links TRBV2 with TRBJ2-5, with 7 bases matching TRBD2. The CDR3 is made up of 13 amino acids. Looked up from germline, CDR1 is SNHLY and CDR2 is FYNNEI. Trimming took 6 bases from V and 4 from J; bases not matched to a gene: 5. For the CDR3, the DNA is TGTGCCAGCAGGGTCTCGGGGGGAGAGACCCAGTACTTC. This gives the protein CASRVSGGETQYF.

This chain uses TRBV7-9 with TRBJ1-4; D is unclear. V gave up 1 base and J gave up 10 bases, with 13 bases separating them. This CDR3 has 14 residues. CDR1 and CDR2 (germline): SEHNR, FQNEAQ (reference sequence). The DNA for the CDR3 is TGTGCCAGCAGCTTAGGGGTCCGATCTGGAAAACTGTTTTTT. This sequence encodes CASSLGVRSGKLFF.

The V gene is TRBV10-2, the J gene TRBJ2-7; 11 bases are shared with TRBD2. Per germline, CDR1 WSHSY and CDR2 SAAADI. CDR3 size: 15 residues. V gave up 4 bases and J gave up 2 bases; unmatched junction bases: 4. The CDR3 nucleotides read TGCGCCAGCAGTGCAAAACTAGCGGGAGCCTACGAGCAGTACTTC. Encoded protein: CASSAKLAGAYEQYF.

On this clonotype: A much larger clone differs by one base, so this may be a read error. This CDR3 is missing its conserved last phenylalanine or tryptophan, likely due to a read error. The chain couples TRBV7-9 to TRBJ1-2; D is unclear. Germline V lookup: CDR1 SEHNR, CDR2 FQNEAQ (reference sequence). V lost 1 base, J lost 2 bases, and 8 bases lay in between. This CDR3 is 14 amino acids long. The CDR3 region is CASSLEAENYGYTL. In nucleotides, the CDR3 is TGTGCCAGCAGCTTAGAGGCCGAAAACTATGGCTACACCCTC.